Following are 24 T cell receptor beta chains from one sample sequenced in a study of T cell clones after liver transplantation. Sequenced by immunoSEQ multiplex PCR; TCRdb stores in-frame clones only, minus some. The sample yields 49,000 or so clones, more than 65% seen once. Here the sequenced sample was CD4+ T cells from blood, taken around 52 months after liver transplant. These receptors were collected from a human patient who received a liver transplant. The T cells may come from the graft donor.

The gene calls are TRBV9 and TRBJ1-1, with D uncertain. The germline gives CDR1 SGDLS, CDR2 YYNGEE. This CDR3 contains 14 residues. V lost 3 bases and J 6 bases, leaving 15 bases between the germline ends. Here the CDR3 DNA reads TGTGCCAGCAGCGCCTATTCTACGGGAGCTGAAGCTTTCTTT. Amino acids: CASSAYSTGAEAFF.

The chain uses TRBV9 and TRBJ2-7; 12 nucleotides line up with TRBD2. Unmatched junction bases numbered 7, after V lost 0 bases and J lost 0 bases. This CDR3 is built from 18 residues. Germline values: CDR1 SGDLS, CDR2 YYNGEE. The DNA of the CDR3 is TGTGCCAGCAGCGTAGCTGCTAGCGGGGGGGCAACCTCCTACGAGCAGTACTTC. It codes for CASSVAASGGATSYEQYF.

This chain connects TRBV28 to TRBJ2-2; D gene unclear. V was pared by 6 bases and J by 9 bases, with 20 bases between. This CDR3 contains 15 residues. CDR1 MDHEN and CDR2 SYDVKM come from the germline V gene. CDR3 region: CASRGEAAQNRELFF. CDR3 nucleotides: TGTGCCAGCAGGGGCGAAGCAGCCCAGAACCGGGAGCTGTTTTTT.

The rearrangement uses TRBV7-2 and TRBJ2-6; 10 nucleotides match TRBD1. Germline CDR1 reads SGHTA; CDR2 reads FQGNSA. With V trimmed by 1 base and J by 2 bases, 5 bases remained unmatched. The CDR3 has 18 amino acids. The chain's CDR3 is CASSLVGGQGAGANVLTF. In DNA form, the CDR3 reads TGTGCCAGCAGCTTAGTCGGTGGACAGGGGGCTGGGGCCAACGTCCTGACTTTC. Full variable domain (remainder filled in from reference TRBV7-2 and TRBJ2-6): GAGVSQSPSNKVTEKGKDVELRCDPISGHTALYWYRQSLGQGLEFLIYFQGNSAPDKSGLPSDRFSAERTGGSVSTLTIQRTQQEDSAVYLCASSLVGGQGAGANVLTFGAGSRLTVL.

The chain combines TRBV7-2 with TRBJ1-2; a possible D gene is TRBD1 (6 bases). The CDR3 is 19 residues long. From germline, CDR1 is SGHTA and CDR2 FQGNSA. The germline V and J ends were trimmed by 5 bases and 6 bases, with 31 bases remaining between them. CDR3 sequence (DNA): TGTGCCAGCAGCCCCCTCCGACAGGCTAGTCGGGAAAACGGGGATGGCTACACCTTC. Protein product: CASSPLRQASRENGDGYTF.

The chain has TRBV5-4 and TRBJ2-7, with TRBD1 matching 7 bases. Germline values: CDR1 SGHNT, CDR2 YYREEE (reference sequence). Trimming cost V 0 bases and J 3 bases; bases outside gene matches: 3. The CDR3 sequence is 14 residues long. The CDR3 here is CASSLDRGHYEQYF. For the CDR3, the DNA is TGTGCCAGCAGCTTGGACAGGGGTCACTACGAGCAGTACTTC.

This clone was seen once. The chain has TRBV28 and TRBJ2-4, with 12 bases that match TRBD1. The V and J ends lost 8 bases and 8 bases, in that order; junction bases with no gene match: 7. The CDR3 sequence is 14 residues long. CDR1 and CDR2 (germline): MDHEN, SYDVKM. The CDR3 nucleotides are TGTGCCAGCGGGACAGGGGGCGCCCTGGACATTCAGTACTTC. Residues: CASGTGGALDIQYF. The full variable domain, rest sourced from reference TRBV28 and TRBJ2-4, is DVKVTQSSRYLVKRTGEKVFLECVQDMDHENMFWYRQDPGLGLRLIYFSYDVKMKEKGDIPEGYSVSREKKERFSLILESASTNQTSMYLCASGTGGALDIQYFGAGTRLSVL.

This chain joins TRBV28 and TRBJ1-6; D ambiguous. This CDR3 spans 18 amino acids. The germline V gene encodes CDR1 MDHEN and CDR2 SYDVKM. Trimming cost V 3 bases and J 2 bases, with 17 bases left between them. The DNA of the CDR3 is TGTGCCAGCAGTTTTCCTCGAGACCTTCTCACCTATAATTCACCCCTCCACTTT. Translating gives CASSFPRDLLTYNSPLHF.

The genes are TRBV5-1 and TRBJ2-3; TRBD2 aligns across 10 bases. Unmatched junction bases numbered 2, after V lost 3 bases and J lost 4 bases. The CDR3 runs 14 residues. Germline loops: CDR1 SGHRS, CDR2 YFSETQ. The CDR3 DNA reads as TGCGCCAGCAGCTCCGGGACTAGCGCAGATACGCAGTATTTT. It translates to CASSSGTSADTQYF.

This clone was seen only a few times. The chain employs TRBV25-1 and TRBJ1-6; D is ambiguous. The CDR3 length is 13 residues. Trimming removed 7 bases at V and 8 bases at J, with 12 bases between. Germline-derived CDR1 and CDR2 are MGHDK and SYGVNS. CDR3 sequence (DNA): TGTGCCAGCAAGGTCGGCGAGGATTCACCCCTCCACTTT. Translation gives CASKVGEDSPLHF. Complete variable domain (other parts from reference TRBV25-1 and TRBJ1-6): EADIYQTPRYLVIGTGKKITLECSQTMGHDKMYWYQQDPGMELHLIHYSYGVNSTEKGDLSSESTVSRIRTEHFPLTLESARPSHTSQYLCASKVGEDSPLHFGNGTRLTVT.

V usage is TRBV5-1 and J usage is TRBJ1-1; D is possibly TRBD1 (6 bases). Trimming took off 3 bases at V and 0 bases at J, with 9 bases between the two ends. CDR1 and CDR2 (germline): SGHRS, YFSETQ. This CDR3 has 14 amino acids. CDR3 bases: TGCGCCAGCAGCTGGGACATCATGAACACTGAAGCTTTCTTT. It is translated as CASSWDIMNTEAFF.

The chain has TRBV18 and TRBJ1-1; D may be TRBD1 (5 bases). The ends were cut back, 0 bases at V and 4 bases at J, with 9 bases in the middle. From germline, CDR1 is KGHSH and CDR2 LQKENI. The CDR3 length is 14 residues. The CDR3 sequence is CASSPPERGTEAFF. DNA of the CDR3: TGTGCCAGCTCACCACCTGAGAGGGGCACTGAAGCTTTCTTT.

The chain has TRBV30 and TRBJ1-6; D may be TRBD1 (5 bases). The CDR3 has 16 amino acids. V was pared by 1 base and J by 0 bases, with 10 bases between. The germline V gene has CDR1 GTSNPN and CDR2 SVGIG (reference sequence). CDR3 coding DNA: TGTGCCTGGAGTGGGGACCGAGGCTCCTATAATTCACCCCTCCACTTT. This sequence encodes CAWSGDRGSYNSPLHF.

The rearrangement joins TRBV7-8 to TRBJ1-3, with D maybe TRBD1 (6 bases). Deletions cut 3 bases from V and 1 base from J, with 10 bases between. The length of the CDR3 is 15 residues. Germline loops: CDR1 SGHVS, CDR2 FQNEAQ. This chain's CDR3 is CASSFATGSGNTIYF. CDR3 DNA sequence: TGTGCCAGCAGCTTCGCTACAGGGTCTGGAAACACCATATATTTT.

J is TRBJ2-1 and V is TRBV10-1, with D possibly TRBD1 on 5 matching bases. The length of the CDR3 is 13 residues. The V end was cut by 0 bases, the J end by 12 bases, with 12 bases between. Germline CDR1 reads WNHNN; CDR2 reads SYGVQD (reference sequence). CDR3 DNA: TGCGCCAGCAGTGAGTCGGTGGGCAGGGCGCAGTTCTTC. Its protein product is CASSESVGRAQFF.

The gene calls are TRBV2 and TRBJ2-4, with 9 bases identical to TRBD1. The germline V gene has CDR1 SNHLY and CDR2 FYNNEI. V trimming: 8 bases; J trimming: 2 bases; junction bases outside the gene matches: 10. The CDR3 length is 16 residues. Here the CDR3 DNA reads TGTGCCAGCGGCCCCATAGGGACAGGGCCCAAAAACATTCAGTACTTC. Translation: CASGPIGTGPKNIQYF.

The V and J genes are TRBV30 and TRBJ1-6; D uncertain. Trimming left V 2 bases short and J 0 bases short, with 11 bases between. This CDR3 region has 16 residues. CDR1 GTSNPN and CDR2 SVGIG come from the germline V gene (reference sequence). CDR3 sequence (DNA): TGTGCCTGGAGTCGTCAGCGGAGCTCCTATAATTCACCCCTCCACTTT. Residues: CAWSRQRSSYNSPLHF.

In nucleotides, the CDR3 is TGTGCCAGCAGTGTCGGACAGTTTAATTCACCCCTCCACTTT. It yields the protein CASSVGQFNSPLHF. The chain combines TRBV2 with TRBJ1-6; possibly TRBD1 for D (6 bases). CDR3 length equals 14 residues. The V gene's germline CDR1 is SNHLY and CDR2 FYNNEI. The V end lost 4 bases, the J end lost 6 bases, and 10 bases lay between the germline ends.

CDR3 loop: CASSILGVSGANVLTF. CDR3 DNA sequence: TGTGCCAGTAGTATTCTGGGGGTCTCTGGGGCCAACGTCCTGACTTTC. The chain couples TRBV19 to TRBJ2-6; D is perhaps TRBD1 or TRBD2 (5 bases each). Germline loops: CDR1 LNHDA, CDR2 SQIVND (reference sequence). The CDR3 sequence is 16 residues long. Trimming cost V 3 bases and J 0 bases, with 9 bases left between them.

This clone was seen a handful of times. The chain combines TRBV28 with TRBJ1-5, with D unclear. The CDR3 covers 14 residues. Between the trimmed V and J ends, which lost 5 bases and 0 bases, there was a span of 8 bases. Germline CDR1 is MDHEN and CDR2 is SYDVKM. The CDR3 nucleotides are TGTGCCAGCAGTCGACTCCTTAGCAATCAGCCCCAGCATTTT. This translates into CASSRLLSNQPQHF.

By share of the sample, this clone is medium-sized. The chain carries TRBV27 and TRBJ1-5; 7 bases are shared with TRBD1. The CDR3 length is 15 residues. V gave up 3 bases and J gave up 2 bases; unmatched junction bases: 4. Per the germline V gene, CDR1 is MNHEY and CDR2 is SMNVEV (reference sequence). CDR3 coding DNA: TGTGCCAGCAGTTTGGGAACAGGGGGCAATCAGCCCCAGCATTTT. The encoded protein is CASSLGTGGNQPQHF.

V is TRBV6-6 and J is TRBJ1-4; D perhaps matches TRBD1 (6 bases). Deletions cut 6 bases from V and 9 bases from J, with 23 bases between. The CDR3 has 16 amino acids. Germline V gene sequence: CDR1 MNHNY, CDR2 SVGAGI (reference sequence). CDR3 sequence (DNA): TGTGCCAGCAGCCCCGGACAGTGGACCAGATTAAAAAAACTGTTTTTT. Its protein is CASSPGQWTRLKKLFF.

The genes are TRBV6-1 and TRBJ2-7; D gene ambiguous. The CDR3 sequence is 14 residues long. Germline V gene data show CDR1 as MNHNS and CDR2 as SASEGT. Trimming removed 10 bases at V and 2 bases at J, with 18 bases between. In DNA, the CDR3 is TGTGCCACCTTACGAGGCCTATCAACCTACGAGCAGTACTTC. Amino acid sequence: CATLRGLSTYEQYF.

This clone came up a few times. The gene calls are TRBV6-5 and TRBJ1-1; TRBD1 might be the D (5 bases). V lost 4 bases and J 1 base, leaving 10 bases between the germline ends. The CDR3 loop spans 14 amino acids. CDR1 MNHEY and CDR2 SVGAGI come from the germline V gene. CDR3 residues: CASSSRQKNTEAFF. CDR3 DNA: TGTGCCAGCAGTTCTCGACAGAAGAACACTGAAGCTTTCTTT.